This TCR beta chain was identified in a study of molecular identifiers for immune sequencing clone quantification. Notes on the study in general: Identical TCR molecules sharing a barcode could underestimate highly expanded clone sizes. Clones that exceeded 20 RNA copies held over 98% of effector molecules, yet under 1% in naive cells.

TCRdb reprocessed the PCR reads via MiXCR and lists one record per CDR3 protein. The data show around 470,000 distinct CDR3 sequences, with about 26% seen just once and around 0.8% held by the top ten. For this clonotype: Its antigen is still unknown.

Preparation of naive CD8 libraries involved about 19,000 to 1,100,000 sorted cells and 10%, 30% or 50% RNA. This sequence was found in a human donor in good health. Some libraries in this study had Jurkat cell RNA spiked in. Sequenced sample: naive CD8+ T cells from blood, with Jurkat cell RNA spiked in. Subset defined: FACS-sorted CD8+CD4-CCR7+CD45RA+ naive T cells.

This chain's CDR3 is CASSQGQGDGGNSPLHF. The CDR3 DNA reads as TGTGCCAGCAGCCAAGGACAGGGTGATGGAGGGAATTCACCCCTCCACTTT. V gene TRBV4-2 combines with J gene TRBJ1-6, with 7 bases fitting TRBD1. The CDR3 has 17 amino acids. Losses at the gene ends were 1 base for V and 7 bases for J; bases not matched to a gene: 10. CDR1 is LGHNA and CDR2 is YNFKEQ in the germline V gene.